This paragraph covers one TCR beta chain sequence. Its antigen is still unknown. The data belong to a study of T cells expressing NK-cell markers. Germline CDR1 and CDR2: MNHNS and SASEGT. This CDR3 contains 15 residues. Reprocessing the 5' RACE reads, TCRdb reports a single entry for every CDR3 protein and omits DNA. Found here are under 600,000 distinct CDR3 sequences; the top ten clones hold over 1.1%. Points from the study as a whole: For six donors, the dominant NKG2C+ clonotypes made up roughly 1.0-8% of their CD8+ T cells. Topping the CD3+CD56-NKG2C+ fraction as well were these clonotypes, in a handful of donors.

The TCR was taken from a woman aged 45-59 years in good health. The sequenced material came from blood T cells: a sorted CD56 or NKG2C T cell subset, CD4+ or CD8+ T cells, or bulk PBMC T cells (not recorded which). The chain links TRBV6-1 to TRBJ1-3; the TCRdb D gene call, TRBD1, has no DNA to confirm it. CDR3 region: CASSGRGASGNTIYF.